The rows below give T cell receptor beta chains drawn from one sample of a study of shared clonotypes between healthy human individuals. The table came from immunoSEQ multiplex PCR; TCRdb's copy has only in-frame clones and leaves some out. The sample carries over 150,000 clones, about 68% recorded once. Sequenced: memory CD4+ T cells sorted from blood. Receptor source: a young man in good health. CDR3s include the opening cysteine and the closing phenylalanine or tryptophan. The order of the fields is V gene, clone size, J gene, D gene, CDR3 DNA, CDR3 protein. A D gene is named only where the DNA matches it firmly. Size tells how often a clone was seen (once, few, many) or the class of an expanded clone, and some rows leave it out.

>TRBV18|few|TRBJ1-1|TRBD1
TGTGCCAGCTCAAGGGACAGGGACACTGAAGCTTTCTTT
CASSRDRDTEAFF
>TRBV6-1|.|TRBJ1-2|.
TGTGCCAGCAGTAAAGGGTACAGGGACGATGGCTACACCTTC
CASSKGYRDDGYTF
>TRBV23-1|few|TRBJ1-5|TRBD1
TGCGCCAGCAGTCAATCGTCCAGGGGGGAACACAATCAGCCCCAGCATTTT
CASSQSSRGEHNQPQHF
>TRBV6-4|.|TRBJ2-7|.
TGTGCCAGCAGTGTTGTGGTCTCCTACGAGCAGTACTTC
CASSVVVSYEQYF
>TRBV28|.|TRBJ2-7|TRBD1
TGTGCCAGCTTAAGGCAGGGGGCGAACTACGAGCAGTACTTC
CASLRQGANYEQYF
>TRBV21-1|.|TRBJ1-1|.
TGTGCCAGCAGCAAAGTGGTTTCCATCACTGAAGCTTTCTTT
CASSKVVSITEAFF
>TRBV5-1|.|TRBJ2-2|TRBD2
TGCGCCAGCACAAGGGAGGGCGGGGAGCTGTTTTTT
CASTREGGELFF
>TRBV9|.|TRBJ2-5|.
TGTGCCAGCAGCCCGCACCAGCAGTACCAAGAGACCCAGTACTTC
CASSPHQQYQETQYF
>TRBV7-2|once|TRBJ2-7|TRBD1
TGTGCCAGCAGACCCGGGACAGGGAACGAGCAGTACTTC
CASRPGTGNEQYF
>TRBV5-6|.|TRBJ1-1|.
TGTGCCAGCAGCTTCGGGACGGTGGGGGACACTGAAGCTTTCTTT
CASSFGTVGDTEAFF
>TRBV7-6|few|TRBJ2-7|TRBD2
TGTGCCAGCAGCTCGATGAGGACTAGCGGGAGCAACGAGCAGTACTTC
CASSSMRTSGSNEQYF
>TRBV7-2|few|TRBJ2-3|.
TGTGCCAGCAGCTTAGGGAATACGCAGTATTTT
CASSLGNTQYF
>TRBV7-2|.|TRBJ2-5|.
TGTGCCAGCAGCTTACAGAGTCAAGAGACCCAGTACTTC
CASSLQSQETQYF
>TRBV9|.|TRBJ2-7|TRBD1
TGTGCCAGCAGCCTCGAGACAGGGGTCGAGCAGTACTTC
CASSLETGVEQYF
>TRBV7-6|.|TRBJ1-1|.
TGTGCCAGCAGCGCGGACTTAAACACTGAAGCTTTCTTT
CASSADLNTEAFF
>TRBV5-1|.|TRBJ2-7|.
TGCGCCAGCAGCCCCGCAGGGACACGCGCCTCCTACGAGCAGTACTTC
CASSPAGTRASYEQYF
>TRBV6-5|.|TRBJ1-2|TRBD1
TGTGCCAGCAGTTTACAGGGGGCGGACTATGGCTACACCTTC
CASSLQGADYGYTF
>TRBV2|many|TRBJ2-1|.
TGTGCCAGCAGACCGAACACCTACAATGAGCAGTTCTTC
CASRPNTYNEQFF
>TRBV29-1|.|TRBJ1-1|.
TGCAGCGTTTACGGACGGTCCTCAAGCACTGAAGCTTTCTTT
CSVYGRSSSTEAFF
>TRBV5-1|once|TRBJ2-1|TRBD1
TGCGCCAGCAGCTTGCAGGGGGCTTCCTACAATGAGCAGTTCTTC
CASSLQGASYNEQFF
>TRBV6-1|.|TRBJ1-1|.
TGTGCCAGCAGTCTGGATAGGTCGTCCGCTTTCTTT
CASSLDRSSAFF
>TRBV5-1|.|TRBJ1-2|.
TGCGCCAGCAGCCCGAACAGGGATGGCTACACCTTC
CASSPNRDGYTF
>TRBV6-1|few|TRBJ1-5|.
TGTGCCAGCGCCAGAAATAGCAATCAGCCCCAGCATTTT
CASARNSNQPQHF
>TRBV2|.|TRBJ1-2|.
TGTGCCAGCAGCTCAATGGGGCAGCCTGGCTATGGCTACACCTTC
CASSSMGQPGYGYTF
>TRBV6-1|.|TRBJ1-1|.
TGTGCCAGCAGTGAACCTAGTGAAGCTTTCTTT
CASSEPSEAFF
>TRBV5-1|.|TRBJ1-3|TRBD1
TGCGCCAGCAGCCAAGACAGGGTGGACACCATATATTTT
CASSQDRVDTIYF
>TRBV9|.|TRBJ2-2|.
TGTGCCAGCAGCGTAGGGCTCACCGGGGAGCTGTTTTTT
CASSVGLTGELFF
>TRBV6-5|few|TRBJ2-1|.
TGTGCCAGCAGCCCCGGGACCCCCATCTACAATGAGCAGTTCTTC
CASSPGTPIYNEQFF
>TRBV2|few|TRBJ1-2|.
TGTGCCAGCAGTCAGGAAAGGGAGCCGACCTATGGCTACACCTTC
CASSQEREPTYGYTF
>TRBV18|.|TRBJ2-2|.
TGTGCCAGCTCCCCCAGTCCTCGGGGCACCGGGGAGCTGTTTTTT
CASSPSPRGTGELFF
>TRBV7-2|.|TRBJ2-5|TRBD2
TGTGCCAGCAGCTTGTCTCAAGGACTAGCGGGGCACCAAGAGACCCAGTACTTC
CASSLSQGLAGHQETQYF
>TRBV7-6|.|TRBJ2-5|TRBD2
TGTGCCAGCAGCTTAGCGGCGGGGGGAGAGACCCAGTACTTC
CASSLAAGGETQYF
>TRBV19|.|TRBJ2-2|.
TGTGCCAGTAGTGTACACAGAGACACCGGGGAGCTGTTTTTT
CASSVHRDTGELFF
>TRBV10-2|few|TRBJ2-7|TRBD1
TGCGCCAGCCGGGACAGGGGTTACGAGCAGTACTTC
CASRDRGYEQYF
>TRBV5-5|.|TRBJ2-3|.
TGTGCCAGCAGCCGAAGCCCGGTCTCAGATACGCAGTATTTT
CASSRSPVSDTQYF
>TRBV4-1|once|TRBJ1-5|.
TGCGCCAGCAGCCAAGATGTCTCCACAGGACATCAGCCCCAGCATTTT
CASSQDVSTGHQPQHF
>TRBV2|few|TRBJ1-5|.
TGTGCCAGCAGTGAACCAAGGGACGATCAGCCCCAGCATTTT
CASSEPRDDQPQHF
>TRBV19|.|TRBJ2-1|TRBD2
TGTGCCAGTAGTAGCCCCGGGACTAACAATGAGCAGTTCTTC
CASSSPGTNNEQFF
>TRBV6-5|.|TRBJ2-3|.
TGTGCCAGCACCCACACAGATACGCAGTATTTT
CASTHTDTQYF
>TRBV9|.|TRBJ2-1|.
TGTGCCAGCAGCGTAGGCCCGAGAAATGAGCAGTTCTTC
CASSVGPRNEQFF
>TRBV4-1|.|TRBJ2-7|.
TGCGCCAGCAGCCAAGACCCTGTTGTGAGATTGAGCTCCTACGAGCAGTACTTC
CASSQDPVVRLSSYEQYF
>TRBV2|.|TRBJ2-5|.
TGTGCCAGCAGTGAATTGACGGGACAAGAGACCCAGTACTTC
CASSELTGQETQYF
>TRBV6-5|.|TRBJ1-3|TRBD1
TGTGCCAGCAGTTTGGGACAGGGTTTCTCTGGAAACACCATATATTTT
CASSLGQGFSGNTIYF
>TRBV2|.|TRBJ1-1|.
TGTGCCAGCAGAACCCAGTCGAGGGTCGAAGCTTTCTTT
CASRTQSRVEAFF
>TRBV6-9|.|TRBJ2-4|.
TGTGCCAGCAGTTTCCAGGACATTCAGTACTTC
CASSFQDIQYF
>TRBV15|.|TRBJ2-5|.
TGTGCCACCAGGTTCAGGCCACAAGAGACCCAGTACTTC
CATRFRPQETQYF
>TRBV10-1|once|TRBJ2-5|TRBD2
TGCGCCAGCAGTGACAGCGGGGGACAAGAGACCCAGTACTTC
CASSDSGGQETQYF
>TRBV4-1|once|TRBJ1-5|.
TGCGCCAGCAGCCAAGAATACACTCTCAGCAATCAGCCCCAGCATTTT
CASSQEYTLSNQPQHF
>TRBV7-8|.|TRBJ1-5|TRBD1
TGTGCCAGCAGTTCCGGACAGGGAGAAGGTGTGTTGCATTTT
CASSSGQGEGVLHF
>TRBV7-2|.|TRBJ2-3|.
TGTGCCAGCAGCTTGGGTCCGAAGGATACGCAGTATTTT
CASSLGPKDTQYF
>TRBV30|.|TRBJ2-3|.
TGTGCCTGGGGAGAGTTGGATACGCAGTATTTT
CAWGELDTQYF
>TRBV20-1|.|TRBJ2-1|.
TGCAGCCGGATGATAGGAGGTGAGCAGTTCTTC
CSRMIGGEQFF
>TRBV27|.|TRBJ2-7|TRBD2
TGTGCCAGCAGTTCGAAGGGACTAGCGGGATCCGAGCAGTACTTC
CASSSKGLAGSEQYF
>TRBV19|.|TRBJ2-5|TRBD2
TGTGCCAGTAGTCCCCAGAGACTAGCGGGAGGAGAGACCCAGTACTTC
CASSPQRLAGGETQYF
>TRBV27|.|TRBJ1-2|TRBD1
TGTGCCAGCAGTCAGACAGGGCAGTATGGCTACACCTTC
CASSQTGQYGYTF